The 14 T cell receptor beta chains in this list originate from one sample, sequenced in a study of T cell responses to AZD1222 COVID-19 vaccine. Measured with immunoSEQ multiplex PCR; TCRdb has only the in-frame clones, and not every one. The top ten clones hold approximately 16% of a sample with around 100,000 clones, 87% of them seen once. This sample comprised peripheral blood, obtained on day 0 of AZD1222 vaccination. These receptor sequences come from an adult in good health.

The chain carries TRBV6-1 and TRBJ1-4; 9 nucleotides agree with TRBD1. The ends lost 2 bases at V and 8 bases at J; junction bases unmatched: 12. CDR1 and CDR2 from the germline V gene are MNHNS and SASEGT. The CDR3 covers 17 residues. As DNA, the CDR3 is TGTGCCAGCAGTGAATATTTGGACAGGGGAGCAAACGAAAAACTGTTTTTT. This gives the protein CASSEYLDRGANEKLFF.

The V and J genes are TRBV7-8 and TRBJ1-3; no firm D call. The germline gives CDR1 SGHVS, CDR2 FQNEAQ. This CDR3 comprises 14 residues. Trimming left V 1 base short and J 0 bases short, with 4 bases between. CDR3 loop: CASSLVGSGNTIYF. The DNA of the CDR3 is TGTGCCAGCAGCTTAGTTGGCTCTGGAAACACCATATATTTT.

This sequence joins TRBV18 and TRBJ1-2; D remains ambiguous. In germline, CDR1 is KGHSH, CDR2 LQKENI. The CDR3 has 12 residues. V was clipped by 2 bases and J by 8 bases, with 9 bases between them. CDR3 sequence reads: CASSPGPAGYTF. In DNA form, the CDR3 reads TGTGCCAGCTCACCAGGCCCCGCGGGCTACACCTTC.

The chain employs TRBV29-1 and TRBJ1-1, with TRBD1 matching over 9 bases. The CDR3 has 12 amino acids. J was trimmed by 6 bases and V by 6 bases; bases with no gene match: 5. Germline lookup yields CDR1 SQVTM and CDR2 ANQGSEA. The CDR3: CSVGQGLSEAFF. The DNA of the CDR3 is TGCAGCGTAGGACAGGGGTTATCTGAAGCTTTCTTT. Full variable domain (missing parts from reference TRBV29-1 and TRBJ1-1): SAVISQKPSRDICQRGTSLTIQCQVDSQVTMMFWYRQQPGQSLTLIATANQGSEATYESGFVIDKFPISRPNLTFSTLTVSNMSPEDSSIYLCSVGQGLSEAFFGQGTRLTVV.

The chain combines TRBV14 with TRBJ1-1; no clear D. CDR1 SGHDN and CDR2 FVKESK come from the germline V gene. The V gene lost 7 bases and the J gene lost 4 bases, with 19 bases spanning the gap. The CDR3 runs 15 residues. The CDR3 nucleotides read TGTGCCAGCACCATAGGGCGGGAAAGAGGCACTGAAGCTTTCTTT. This encodes CASTIGRERGTEAFF.

The V gene is TRBV12-3 or TRBV12-4, the J gene TRBJ1-1, with D maybe TRBD1 (5 bases). Trimming pared 3 bases from V and 4 bases from J, leaving 9 bases between. The CDR3 consists of 13 residues. This CDR3 is CASSFGGATEAFF. CDR3 DNA sequence: TGTGCCAGCAGTTTTGGTGGGGCCACTGAAGCTTTCTTT.

The chain is built from TRBV5-4 and TRBJ1-1, with D possibly matching TRBD1 (6 bases). V was clipped by 2 bases and J by 0 bases, with 11 bases between them. This CDR3 has 15 amino acids. CDR1 and CDR2 from the germline V gene are SGHNT and YYREEE (reference sequence). CDR3 coding DNA: TGTGCCAGCAGCTTCGCAGGGGAGATGAACACTGAAGCTTTCTTT. Translating gives CASSFAGEMNTEAFF.

The chain links TRBV5-4 to TRBJ1-2, with 8 nucleotides matching TRBD1. V shed 4 bases, J shed 3 bases, and the junction held 8 bases outside the gene matches. The CDR3 extends over 15 amino acids. Germline CDR1 SGHNT, CDR2 YYREEE (reference sequence). The DNA for the CDR3 is TGTGCCAGCAGCGACGACAGGGGCATGTACTATGGCTACACCTTC. Protein sequence: CASSDDRGMYYGYTF.

V and J are TRBV18 and TRBJ1-2; D uncertain. Looked up from germline, CDR1 is KGHSH and CDR2 is LQKENI. The CDR3 runs 17 residues. V lost 6 bases to trimming and J lost 4 bases, with 24 bases between them. The CDR3 DNA follows: TGTGCCAGCTCTCGGGAGGAGGGCGTCCTATTGTTCTATGGCTACACCTTC. Protein sequence: CASSREEGVLLFYGYTF.

This chain uses TRBV10-3 with TRBJ2-2; TRBD1 might be the D (5 bases). The CDR3 loop spans 12 amino acids. Germline V gene data show CDR1 as ENHRY and CDR2 as SYGVKD. The germline V and J ends were trimmed by 7 bases and 13 bases, with 16 bases remaining between them. The DNA for the CDR3 is TGTGCCATCAAAGGGGCAGACCTGGGGCTGTTTTTT. Amino acids: CAIKGADLGLFF.

The chain carries TRBV13 and TRBJ2-3, with 8 bases aligning to TRBD2. J lost 2 bases, V lost 1 base, and 8 bases had no gene match. CDR1 PRHDT and CDR2 FYEKMQ come from the germline V gene (reference sequence). The CDR3 runs 17 residues. The CDR3 loop is CASSLARTSSDTDTQYF. The CDR3 DNA sequence: TGTGCCAGCAGCTTAGCCCGGACTAGCAGCGACACAGATACGCAGTATTTT.

This clone has only one observation. The chain couples TRBV4-2 to TRBJ1-5, with a weak D call TRBD1 (5 bases). The CDR3 consists of 17 residues. Trimming shortened V by 2 bases and J by 5 bases, and 19 bases separated the two germline ends. CDR1 LGHNA and CDR2 YNFKEQ come from the germline V gene. The CDR3 nucleotides read TGTGCCAGCAGCCAAACAGGTGACAGTAGGAAAGATCAGCCCCAGCATTTT. Protein: CASSQTGDSRKDQPQHF.

The V call is TRBV10-2, the J call TRBJ2-2; 7 bases line up with TRBD1. Germline CDR1 and CDR2: WSHSY and SAAADI. The junction had 2 bases not matched to a gene; V was cut back by 7 bases and J by 6 bases. CDR3 length: 12 amino acids. In DNA, the CDR3 is TGCGCCAGCACTGACAGGGCCGGGGAGCTGTTTTTT. This encodes CASTDRAGELFF.

This clone was picked up one time. The V and J genes are TRBV7-9 and TRBJ1-1, with D perhaps TRBD1 (6 bases). Germline V gene data show CDR1 as SEHNR and CDR2 as FQNEAQ (reference sequence). Trimming took 7 bases from V and 1 from J, leaving 16 bases between them. There are 15 residues in the CDR3. DNA for the CDR3: TGTGCCAGCATCGAACAGGGCGGCGCGAACACTGAAGCTTTCTTT. This sequence encodes CASIEQGGANTEAFF.